These T cell receptor beta chains were read from a single sample in a study of blood T cells in healthy people across ages. TCRdb re-derived calls from the 5' RACE reads in MiXCR, one entry per CDR3 protein. The sample lists some 1 million distinct CDR3 sequences; 40% to 50% were seen once. The sequenced sample consisted of blood. The receptor source for this set is a woman aged 55 to 70 in good health. Each CDR3 is given with its conserved first and last residue. Fields, in order: J gene, V gene, D gene, clone size, CDR3 DNA, CDR3 protein. D genes are given only for firm matches. Rows give clone size only sometimes, using once, few, many, or a class for an expanded clone.

>TRBJ2-3|TRBV4-1|TRBD2|few
TGCGCCAGCAGCCAAGAAGGACTAGCGGGTACCACAGATACGCAGTATTTT
CASSQEGLAGTTDTQYF
>TRBJ2-1|TRBV6-5|NA|NA
TGTGCCAGCACAAAGGGCTGGGAGCAGTTCTTC
CASTKGWEQFF
>TRBJ1-5|TRBV30|NA|NA
TGTGCCTGGAATCCGGGTAGCAATCAGCCCCAGCATTTT
CAWNPGSNQPQHF
>TRBJ2-7|TRBV6-5|NA|NA
TGTGCCAGCAGTTACGTCGGGCTAACCTACGAGCAGTACTTC
CASSYVGLTYEQYF
>TRBJ2-7|TRBV12-3/TRBV12-4|TRBD2|once
TGTGCCAGCAGTTTCACTAGCGTAGCCTCCTACGAGCAGTACTTC
CASSFTSVASYEQYF
>TRBJ2-1|TRBV3-1|NA|NA
TGTGCCAGAAGACGGCGCAAGTACAATGAGCAGTTCTTC
CARRRRKYNEQFF
>TRBJ2-7|TRBV20-1|NA|NA
TGCAGTGCTAGGGGGCCTCGGTCCATCTCCTACAATGAGCAGTACTTC
CSARGPRSISYNEQYF
>TRBJ1-4|TRBV6-2/TRBV6-3|NA|NA
TGTGCCAGCACGCGGGGACGACCCGATGAAAAACTGTTTTTT
CASTRGRPDEKLFF
>TRBJ2-7|TRBV11-1|TRBD1|few
TGTGCCAGCAGCTCGGACAGGGGGCGCGGGTACGAGCAGTACTTC
CASSSDRGRGYEQYF
>TRBJ2-3|TRBV5-1|NA|NA
TGCGCCAGCAGCCCTGCCGTACAAATCACAGATACGCTGTATTTT
CASSPAVQITDTLYF
>TRBJ1-2|TRBV7-9|NA|NA
TGTGCCAGCAGCACAACCCCCAAGCGGGCTGGTGGCTATGGCTACACCTTC
CASSTTPKRAGGYGYTF
>TRBJ2-7|TRBV24-1|TRBD1|once
TGTGCCACCAGTGATTCGGGGACAGGCTCCTACAATGAGCAGTACTTC
CATSDSGTGSYNEQYF
>TRBJ2-3|TRBV5-1|NA|NA
TGCGCCAGCAAGCTATCGGGAGCAGATACGCAGTATTTT
CASKLSGADTQYF
>TRBJ1-4|TRBV18|NA|NA
TGTGCCAGCTCACGGGAAGGGCTTACCGAAAAACTGTTTTTT
CASSREGLTEKLFF
>TRBJ2-5|TRBV28|TRBD2|few
TGTGCCAGCAGTGTGACTAGCGGGGGCCAAGAGACCCAGTACTTC
CASSVTSGGQETQYF
>TRBJ2-7|TRBV10-3|NA|few
TGTGCCACCAGTATTGGGACGGACTACGAGCAGTACTTC
CATSIGTDYEQYF
>TRBJ2-7|TRBV12-3/TRBV12-4|NA|NA
TGTGCCAGCGGTTTAGGCGCCACGCGGGCGCAGTACTTC
CASGLGATRAQYF
>TRBJ1-4|TRBV30|NA|NA
TGTGCCTGGAGTTTAGGGCGGAATGAAAAACTGTTTTTT
CAWSLGRNEKLFF
>TRBJ1-4|TRBV29-1|NA|once
TGCAGCAGTGGGGGAGGAGGGGAAAAACTGTTTTTT
CSSGGGGEKLFF
>TRBJ2-1|TRBV7-8|NA|NA
TGTGCCAGCAGCCCCCGACCCCGGGGAAGAGCTCTGTTCTTC
CASSPRPRGRALFF
>TRBJ1-2|TRBV6-6|NA|NA
TGTGCCAGCAGTTACACTACAGAAGTCTATGGCCACACCTTC
CASSYTTEVYGHTF
>TRBJ1-2|TRBV20-1|NA|NA
TGCAGTGCTAGAGATTTGGCAGGTGGCTATGGCTACACCTTC
CSARDLAGGYGYTF
>TRBJ2-7|TRBV7-9|TRBD1|NA
TGTGCCAACAGCTCGCCCAGCAGGGGGTCCTACGAGCAGTACTTC
CANSSPSRGSYEQYF
>TRBJ2-5|TRBV6-5|TRBD1|NA
TGTGCCAGCAGTTGGTGGGACAGGGGGGGCTCGGAGACCCAGTACTTC
CASSWWDRGGSETQYF
>TRBJ2-3|TRBV7-6|TRBD2|NA
TGTGCCAGCAGCTTCCCGCGGGCGACTAGCGGGCAAGGCGACACAGATACGCAGTATTTT
CASSFPRATSGQGDTDTQYF
>TRBJ2-3|TRBV20-1|TRBD2|NA
TGCCCCCTACCGGCTAGCGGGGCCGCAGATACGCAGTATTTT
CPLPASGAADTQYF
>TRBJ1-5|TRBV20-1|NA|few
TGCAGTGCTCACGCAGGGTACTATCAGCCCCAGCATTTT
CSAHAGYYQPQHF
>TRBJ2-7|TRBV30|NA|few
TGTGCCTGGAGTGTACTCCTCTTTCTCGAGCAGTACTTC
CAWSVLLFLEQYF
>TRBJ2-1|TRBV29-1|TRBD1|NA
TGCAGCGGAACAGGGGGCTTCTACAATGAGCAGTTCTTC
CSGTGGFYNEQFF
>TRBJ2-3|TRBV5-1|NA|few
TGCGCCAGCAGCTTGGTTAGGTTAGGGACCACAGATACGCAGTATTTT
CASSLVRLGTTDTQYF
>TRBJ2-7|TRBV4-1|NA|NA
TGCGCCAGCAGCCAAGATTCGGGGGCGGGGGTCACCTACGAGCAGTACTTC
CASSQDSGAGVTYEQYF
>TRBJ2-1|TRBV6-2/TRBV6-3|NA|NA
TGTGCCAGCAGTCCCGCCCTAGCAAATGAGCAGTTCTTC
CASSPALANEQFF
>TRBJ1-2|TRBV10-3|NA|NA
TGTGCCATCAGTGAGCAACCAGGGGCCGGCTATGGCTACACCTTC
CAISEQPGAGYGYTF